This T cell receptor (beta chain) was recorded in a study of T cell responses to AZD1222 COVID-19 vaccine. The study's findings and limits: Just a handful of AZD1222 recipients tested seropositive at baseline.

This clone was recorded once. The antigen remains undetermined. The assay was immunoSEQ multiplex PCR, and TCRdb's table has in-frame clones only and misses some. The sample shows 100,000 to 150,000 clones, about 88% of them seen only once. The CDR3 spans 10 residues. Trimming took off 1 base at V and 11 bases at J, with 8 bases between the two ends. The germline V gene has CDR1 DFQATT and CDR2 SNEGSKA (reference sequence). The TCR sequence derives from an adult in good health. Material: peripheral blood, obtained on day 0 of AZD1222 vaccination. This sequence joins TRBV20-1 and TRBJ1-1; D is unresolved. CDR3 in DNA: TGCAGTGCTAGAGCCCCCCGTGCTTTCTTT. This encodes CSARAPRAFF.